This T cell receptor beta chain was retrieved from a study of shared clonotypes between healthy human individuals. TCRdb's table, derived via immunoSEQ multiplex PCR, lists solely in-frame clones and lacks some. The table has approximately 2.5 million clones, roughly 93% seen once. CDR1 is KGHSH, CDR2 LQKENI, per germline. V was trimmed by 2 bases and J by 6 bases, leaving 17 bases between them. This CDR3 region has 16 residues. The TCR originated in a man in his late teens or twenties in good health. Some clones in this sample may be carry-over from other donors' samples. Sequences were obtained from naive CD4+ T cells from PBMCs. The subset is: CD45RA+ positively selected. This chain uses TRBV18 with TRBJ2-1; perhaps TRBD2 as D (6 bases). CDR3 bases: TGTGCCAGCTCACCAGGATTCGGTAGCGGAGCCAATGAGCAGTTCTTC. It encodes CASSPGFGSGANEQFF.